This T cell receptor beta chain appears in the sequencing data of a study of blood T cell repertoires in COVID-19. Study-level information: Researchers got acute and convalescent COVID-19 samples from the United States, Italy and Spain.

The CDR3 is 16 amino acids. Germline assignment: CDR1 SNHLY and CDR2 FYNNEI. V dropped 4 bases and J dropped 0 bases, with 10 bases sitting between them. This study enrolled people aged about 18 to 100 from roughly 24 US geographic areas. The table came from immunoSEQ multiplex PCR; TCRdb's copy has only in-frame clones and leaves some out. The sample includes approximately 180,000 clones, 85% to 90% of them seen just once. This receptor was identified in a middle-aged woman with acute COVID-19. The material sequenced was PBMCs or T cells enriched from blood (not recorded which). The rearrangement joins TRBV2 to TRBJ2-6; possibly TRBD2 for D (6 bases). The CDR3: CASSGLASSGANVLTF. The CDR3 coding sequence is TGTGCCAGCAGTGGGCTAGCGAGCTCTGGGGCCAACGTCCTGACTTTC.